The 5 T cell receptor beta chains reported below all come from one sample, sequenced in a study of glioma-infiltrating T cells. The iRepertoire nested amplicon-rescue multiplex PCR amplified TCR alpha and beta CDR3s from RNA. From the multiplex PCR reads, TCRdb called clonotypes with MiXCR, one entry per CDR3 protein. This sample carries approximately 40,000 distinct CDR3 sequences, approximately 20% of them seen once, and the ten largest clones take roughly 6%. Sample: glioma tissue, nonneoplastic brain tissue, or PBMCs (not recorded which). The receptors come from a human donor with low-grade glioma or glioblastoma, undergoing nonglioma brain surgery, or in good health (not recorded which).

This clonotype appeared many times. The V gene is TRBV6-1, the J gene TRBJ2-1, with 13 bases identical to TRBD2. The CDR3 runs to 15 residues. CDR1 is MNHNS and CDR2 is SASEGT in the germline V gene. The V and J ends lost 6 bases and 9 bases, in that order; junction bases with no gene match: 8. The CDR3 is CASRVPGLAGTEQFF. CDR3 sequence (DNA): TGTGCCAGCAGAGTACCGGGACTAGCGGGGACTGAGCAGTTCTTC.

Ten or more counts support this clonotype. V is TRBV4-3 and J is TRBJ2-2, with a possible D match to TRBD1 (6 bases). This CDR3 has 15 amino acids. V lost 4 bases, J lost 1 base, and 10 bases lay in between. Germline CDR1 is LGHNA and CDR2 is YSLEER. DNA for the CDR3: TGCGCCAGCAGCCCACAGGGCGGGAACACCGGGGAGCTGTTTTTT. Translating gives CASSPQGGNTGELFF.

By share, this clonotype counts as large. V usage is TRBV15 and J usage is TRBJ1-5; D is uncertain. The CDR3 totals 17 residues. Germline V gives CDR1 LNHNV, CDR2 YYDKDF (reference sequence). The V gene lost 0 bases and the J gene lost 7 bases, with 19 bases spanning the gap. CDR3 bases: TGTGCCACCAGCAGAGATTTCCGGACGTTCGTGGTACAGCCCCAGCATTTT. Protein: CATSRDFRTFVVQPQHF.

In its sample, this clonotype ranks as medium-sized (0.01 to 0.1%). The J gene is TRBJ2-5, the V gene TRBV15; D unresolved. Trimming shortened V by 0 bases and J by 5 bases, and 7 bases separated the two germline ends. CDR3 length: 13 amino acids. The V gene's germline CDR1 is LNHNV and CDR2 YYDKDF (reference sequence). For the CDR3, the DNA is TGTGCCACCAGCAGAGATATGGGGGAGACCCAGTACTTC. Amino acids: CATSRDMGETQYF.

Comments on this clonotype: An end of the junction differs from the germline gene, which may be a read error. This rearrangement joins TRBV5-1 to TRBJ2-3; D gene ambiguous. The CDR3 runs to 16 residues. In germline, CDR1 is SGHRS, CDR2 YFSETQ. The CDR3 region has the DNA TGCGTCAGCAGCTCCCGTTGGCAGGCTAGCACAGATACGCAGTATTTT. This sequence encodes CVSSSRWQASTDTQYF.